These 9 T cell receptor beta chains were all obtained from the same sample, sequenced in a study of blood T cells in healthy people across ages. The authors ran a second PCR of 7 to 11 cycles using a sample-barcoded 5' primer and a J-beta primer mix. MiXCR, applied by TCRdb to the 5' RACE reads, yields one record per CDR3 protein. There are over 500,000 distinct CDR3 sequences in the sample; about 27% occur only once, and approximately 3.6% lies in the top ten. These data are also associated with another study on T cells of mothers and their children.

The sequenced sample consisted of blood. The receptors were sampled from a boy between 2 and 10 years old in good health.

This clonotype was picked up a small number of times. The chain's CDR3 is CASSVEAGPAYEQYF. Written as DNA, the CDR3 is TGTGCCAGCAGCGTAGAAGCGGGGCCTGCCTACGAGCAGTACTTC. This chain connects TRBV9 to TRBJ2-7, with TRBD2 matching 7 bases. From germline, CDR1 is SGDLS and CDR2 YYNGEE. J was trimmed by 2 bases and V by 0 bases; bases with no gene match: 5. CDR3 length: 15 residues.

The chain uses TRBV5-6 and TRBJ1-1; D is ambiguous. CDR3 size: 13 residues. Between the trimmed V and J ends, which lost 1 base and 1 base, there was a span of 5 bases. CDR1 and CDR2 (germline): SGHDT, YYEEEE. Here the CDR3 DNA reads TGTGCCAGCAGCTTGAGATCGAACACTGAAGCTTTCTTT. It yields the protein CASSLRSNTEAFF.

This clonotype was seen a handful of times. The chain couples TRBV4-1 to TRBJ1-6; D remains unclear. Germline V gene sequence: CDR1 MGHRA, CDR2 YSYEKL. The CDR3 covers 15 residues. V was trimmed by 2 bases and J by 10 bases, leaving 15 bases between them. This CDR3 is CASSQRGREGSPLHF. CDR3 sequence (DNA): TGCGCCAGCAGCCAACGGGGTAGGGAAGGATCACCCCTCCACTTT.

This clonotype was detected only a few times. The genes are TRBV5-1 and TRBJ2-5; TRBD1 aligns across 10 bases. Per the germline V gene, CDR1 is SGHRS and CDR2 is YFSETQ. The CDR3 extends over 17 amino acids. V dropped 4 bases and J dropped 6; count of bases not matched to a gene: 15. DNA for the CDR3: TGCGCCAGCAGCAAGTCCCGGGACAGGGGCGGTTTGAAGACCCAGTACTTC. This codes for CASSKSRDRGGLKTQYF.

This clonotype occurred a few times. CDR3 nucleotides: TGCGCCAGCAGCTTGGATCTAGCGGGAATTACAGATACGCAGTATTTT. Translation: CASSLDLAGITDTQYF. V gene TRBV5-1 combines with J gene TRBJ2-3; 9 bases map to TRBD2. Germline V gene lookup returns CDR1 SGHRS and CDR2 YFSETQ. This CDR3 has 16 amino acids. V was clipped by 0 bases and J by 3 bases; unmatched bases: 5.

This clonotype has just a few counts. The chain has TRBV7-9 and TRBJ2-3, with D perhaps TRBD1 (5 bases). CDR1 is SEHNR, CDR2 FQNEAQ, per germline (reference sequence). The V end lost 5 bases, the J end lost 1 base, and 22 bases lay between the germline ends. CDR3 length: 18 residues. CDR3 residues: CASSEVHRRQGGTDTQYF. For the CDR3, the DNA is TGTGCCAGCAGCGAAGTTCACCGGCGGCAGGGTGGCACAGATACGCAGTATTTT. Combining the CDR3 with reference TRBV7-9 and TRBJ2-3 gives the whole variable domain DTGVSQNPRHKITKRGQNVTFRCDPISEHNRLYWYRQTLGQGPEFLTYFQNEAQLEKSRLLSDRFSAERPKGSFSTLEIQRTEQGDSAMYLCASSEVHRRQGGTDTQYFGPGTRLTVL.

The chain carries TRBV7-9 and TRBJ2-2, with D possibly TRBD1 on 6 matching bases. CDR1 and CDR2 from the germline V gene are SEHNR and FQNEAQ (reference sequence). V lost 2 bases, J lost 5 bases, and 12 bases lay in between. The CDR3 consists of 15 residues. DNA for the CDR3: TGTGCCAGCAGCTTAAGTGAAGGGGGAACCGGGGAGCTGTTTTTT. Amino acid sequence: CASSLSEGGTGELFF.

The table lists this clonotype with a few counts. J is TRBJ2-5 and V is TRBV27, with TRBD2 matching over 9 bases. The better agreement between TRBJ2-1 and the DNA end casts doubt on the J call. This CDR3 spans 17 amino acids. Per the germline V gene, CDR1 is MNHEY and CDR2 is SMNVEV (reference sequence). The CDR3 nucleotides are TGTGCCAGCAGTTTAGACCCAGCGGGAGGTACCTACAATGAGCAGTTCTTC. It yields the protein CASSLDPAGGTYNEQFF.

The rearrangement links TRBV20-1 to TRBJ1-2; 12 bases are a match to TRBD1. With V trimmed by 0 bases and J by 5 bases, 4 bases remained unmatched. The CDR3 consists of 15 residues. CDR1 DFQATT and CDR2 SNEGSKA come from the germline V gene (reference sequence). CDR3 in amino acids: CSARDGDRGRYGYTF. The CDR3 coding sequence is TGCAGTGCTAGAGATGGGGACAGGGGGCGTTATGGCTACACCTTC.